The clone carrying this T cell receptor beta chain counts as medium-sized (0.01 to 0.1%). Its antigen is not identified. The record originates from a study of molecular identifiers for immune sequencing clone quantification. Turning to the study itself: Five aliquots were made in replicates from the RNA of around 18,000 or 91,000 naive CD8 cells, and four were sequenced.

Findings of the study overall: Clones carrying above 20 RNA copies accounted for over 97% of effector molecules, under 1% in naive cells. Researchers reportedly could pick up spiked Jurkat TCR RNA from one cell mixed into about 1 million naive cells.

This CDR3 is built from 15 residues. Losses at the gene ends were 7 bases for V and 5 bases for J; bases not matched to a gene: 6. From germline, CDR1 is SEHNR and CDR2 FQNEAQ (reference sequence). In TCRdb, the PCR reads were re-called with MiXCR into one record per CDR3 protein. Of 2,300 or so distinct CDR3 sequences in the sample, 24% are singletons; the top ten hold 8% to 10%. This TCR was sampled from a human donor in good health. Some libraries in this study had Jurkat cell RNA spiked in. J is TRBJ2-3 and V is TRBV7-9; 13 nucleotides line up with TRBD2. Source material: naive CD8+ T cells from blood, with Jurkat cell RNA spiked in. Regarding subset: FACS-sorted CD8+CD4-CCR7+CD45RA+ naive T cells. The DNA of the CDR3 is TGTGCCAGCACCTCGACTAGCGGGAGGATAGATACGCAGTATTTT. This gives the protein CASTSTSGRIDTQYF.